This T cell receptor beta chain was recovered during a study of T-cell memory formation after mild COVID-19. TCRdb re-analysed the 5' RACE reads in MiXCR, keeping a single row per CDR3 protein. The sample yields almost 350,000 distinct CDR3 sequences, 20% seen once. Germline V gives CDR1 SGHAT, CDR2 FQNNGV. V trimming: 1 base; J trimming: 2 bases; junction bases outside the gene matches: 6. The CDR3 contains 16 residues. Source material: PBMCs or a T cell subset sorted from them (not recorded which). The sequence derives from a man aged 18 to 30 who had mild COVID-19 (a few samples of this study predate the infection). Cell type and time point are not known. The rearrangement uses TRBV11-2 and TRBJ2-5; TRBD2 matches 8 bases. CDR3 nucleotide sequence: TGTGCCAGCAGCTTAGGCCCCCGACTAGCGCAAGAGACCCAGTACTTC. Translated: CASSLGPRLAQETQYF.